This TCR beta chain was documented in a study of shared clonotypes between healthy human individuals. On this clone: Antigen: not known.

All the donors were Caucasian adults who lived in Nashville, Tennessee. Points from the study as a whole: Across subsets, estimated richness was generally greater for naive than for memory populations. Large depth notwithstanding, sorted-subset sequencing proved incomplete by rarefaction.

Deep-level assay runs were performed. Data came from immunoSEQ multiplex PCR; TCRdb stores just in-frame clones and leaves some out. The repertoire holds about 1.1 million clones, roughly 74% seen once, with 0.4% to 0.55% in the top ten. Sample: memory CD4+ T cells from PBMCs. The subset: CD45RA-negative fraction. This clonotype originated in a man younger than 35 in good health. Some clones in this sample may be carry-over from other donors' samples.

The CDR3 nucleotides read TGTGCCTGGGCTCCGACCGCTAGCACAGATACGCAGTATTTT. Its translation: CAWAPTASTDTQYF. V gene TRBV30 combines with J gene TRBJ2-3, with D unclear. The CDR3 extends over 14 amino acids. The germline V and J ends were trimmed by 5 bases and 0 bases, with 12 bases remaining between them. Germline loops: CDR1 GTSNPN, CDR2 SVGIG (reference sequence).